A single sample gave rise to the 8 T cell receptor beta chains below, sequenced in a study of shared clonotypes between healthy human individuals. Clones were sequenced by immunoSEQ multiplex PCR, and TCRdb holds only the in-frame ones, with some missing. The table lists about 1,900,000 clones, about 95% of them singletons, with approximately 1.2% in the top ten. Only CD45RO-negative cells positively selected for CCR7 counted as naive CD8 cells, so terminally differentiated effector memory CD45RA+ cells were excluded. The source material was naive CD8+ T cells sorted from blood. These receptors originate from a man younger than 35 in good health.

The chain combines TRBV4-1 with TRBJ2-5; D perhaps matches TRBD1 (6 bases). V was pared by 0 bases and J by 4 bases, with 12 bases between. The CDR3 spans 15 residues. CDR1 is MGHRA, CDR2 YSYEKL, per germline. Here the CDR3 reads CASSQDLGAGETQYF. Written as DNA, the CDR3 is TGCGCCAGCAGCCAAGATCTGGGGGCAGGAGAGACCCAGTACTTC.

Concerning this clone: Other DNA variants within this sample encode the same CDR3. V and J are TRBV10-2 and TRBJ2-1, with D maybe TRBD2 (5 bases). CDR3 length: 12 residues. In germline, CDR1 is WSHSY, CDR2 SAAADI. Trimming took off 3 bases at V and 6 bases at J, with 6 bases between the two ends. The CDR3 DNA reads as TGCGCCAGCAGTGAAACTAGCAATGAGCAGTTCTTC. It specifies CASSETSNEQFF.

The chain joins TRBV9 to TRBJ2-1, with a tentative D call TRBD2 (5 bases). This CDR3 spans 15 amino acids. V shed 0 bases and J shed 3 bases, with 10 bases lying between them. CDR1 is SGDLS, CDR2 YYNGEE, per germline. For the CDR3, the DNA is TGTGCCAGCAGCGTAGATAGCGTCAGCTACAATGAGCAGTTCTTC. Translating it yields CASSVDSVSYNEQFF.

This rearrangement joins TRBV11-1 to TRBJ1-1; the D is unclear. In germline, CDR1 is SGHAT, CDR2 FQDESV (reference sequence). Trimming took 5 bases from V and 1 from J, leaving 8 bases between them. This CDR3 spans 13 amino acids. Written as DNA, the CDR3 is TGTGCCAGCAGCCGCGTGGGGAACACTGAAGCTTTCTTT. Encoded protein: CASSRVGNTEAFF.

The chain couples TRBV2 to TRBJ1-2; D is unclear. The germline V and J ends were trimmed by 0 bases and 1 base, with 12 bases remaining between them. The CDR3 spans 16 residues. The germline V gene has CDR1 SNHLY and CDR2 FYNNEI. CDR3 DNA sequence: TGTGCCAGCAGTGAAGCCCCAGAGTTCTTTAACTATGGCTACACCTTC. Residues: CASSEAPEFFNYGYTF.

The rearrangement joins TRBV9 to TRBJ2-7, with D possibly matching TRBD1 (7 bases). Germline assignment: CDR1 SGDLS and CDR2 YYNGEE. The CDR3 length is 14 residues. Trimming took off 4 bases at V and 3 bases at J, with 14 bases between the two ends. CDR3 protein: CASSLGGGNYEQYF. CDR3 DNA: TGTGCCAGCAGCCTAGGGGGCGGGAACTACGAGCAGTACTTC.

The chain couples TRBV7-9 to TRBJ2-1; TRBD2 aligns across 14 bases. The junction had 4 bases not matched to a gene; V was cut back by 4 bases and J by 8 bases. The germline V gene encodes CDR1 SEHNR and CDR2 FQNEAQ (reference sequence). The CDR3 has 15 residues. CDR3 nucleotide sequence: TGTGCCAGCAGCTCTGGGACTAGCGGGGGAGATGAGCAGTTCTTC. This codes for CASSSGTSGGDEQFF.

V and J are TRBV7-9 and TRBJ2-7; D possibly corresponds to TRBD1 (6 bases). With 1 base removed from V and 2 bases from J, the gap between germline ends came to 18 bases. The CDR3 is 17 amino acids. Germline V lookup: CDR1 SEHNR, CDR2 FQNEAQ (reference sequence). Here the CDR3 reads CASSLGFNPGATYEQYF. CDR3 DNA sequence: TGTGCCAGCAGCTTAGGGTTTAATCCAGGGGCCACCTACGAGCAGTACTTC.